This T cell receptor beta chain originates from a study of T cells in Graves' hyperthyroidism and ophthalmopathy. From RNA transcripts, TCR beta CDR3 regions were amplified. Initially, a first-round RT-PCR of the TCR CDR3 employed the HTBI primer set. Each CDR3 protein is one row after TCRdb ran MiXCR on the multiplex PCR reads. The sample includes 750,000 to 900,000 distinct CDR3 sequences, 38% of them seen just once. This clonotype was detected ten times or more. Its target is not known. General study findings and limits: Among thyroid clonotypes expanded above 0.001, most also appeared in blood.

The V segment lost 4 bases and the J segment 3 bases; nucleotides outside the gene matches: 4. The germline V gene has CDR1 SGHRS and CDR2 YFSETQ. The CDR3 spans 14 residues. This sequence joins TRBV5-1 and TRBJ1-5; 7 bases match TRBD1. The sequenced sample was blood. The TCR was taken from a man between 18 and 29 years old with Graves' hyperthyroidism. The CDR3 loop is CASSEGTANQPQHF. DNA of the CDR3: TGCGCCAGCAGCGAAGGGACAGCCAATCAGCCCCAGCATTTT.